These 31 T cell receptor beta chains were sequenced from one sample in a study of CD8 T cells in ankylosing spondylitis. TCRdb processed the 5' RACE reads anew with MiXCR; each CDR3 protein has one entry. The sample consists of about 360,000 distinct CDR3 sequences, roughly 20% of them appearing once. The sequenced sample consisted of blood, either unsorted or a sorted T cell fraction (not recorded which). These TCRs come from a male donor with ankylosing spondylitis or in good health (not recorded which).

The rearrangement links TRBV5-1 to TRBJ2-1; 11 bases match TRBD2. The CDR3 has 16 residues. After removal of 4 bases from V and 8 bases from J, the junction contained 11 bases not matched to a gene. In germline, CDR1 is SGHRS, CDR2 YFSETQ. CDR3 coding DNA: TGCGCCAGCAGCGCTGCTAGCGGGGGGCTGGTCCATGAGCAGTTCTTC. It encodes CASSAASGGLVHEQFF.

This chain links TRBV5-1 with TRBJ2-7; unclear D gene. The V end lost 2 bases, the J end lost 5 bases, and 17 bases lay between the germline ends. This CDR3 has 15 amino acids. In germline, CDR1 is SGHRS, CDR2 YFSETQ. The CDR3 nucleotides are TGCGCCAGCAGCTTTTATTTCGGAGAAAGGGACGAGCAGTACTTC. It encodes CASSFYFGERDEQYF.

Only a few counts were recorded for this clonotype. V and J are TRBV4-1 and TRBJ2-2; a weak D match, TRBD2 (7 bases). The ends were cut back, 4 bases at V and 3 bases at J, with 27 bases in the middle. This CDR3 spans 20 amino acids. The V gene's germline CDR1 is MGHRA and CDR2 YSYEKL. CDR3 nucleotides: TGCGCCAGCAGCCGCGGGGGAGTTCTACGGGGGCTAGGTGACACCGGGGAGCTGTTTTTT. Translating it yields CASSRGGVLRGLGDTGELFF.

This clonotype was found once. The CDR3 DNA reads TGTGCCAGCGCACCTTCCCGAACCTACGAGCAGTACTTC. This codes for CASAPSRTYEQYF. The chain links TRBV6-6 to TRBJ2-7; D not resolved. This CDR3 comprises 13 residues. V lost 8 bases to trimming and J lost 2 bases, with 13 bases between them. CDR1 is MNHNY, CDR2 SVGAGI, per germline (reference sequence).

This clonotype was counted a few times. V gene TRBV6-2 or TRBV6-3 combines with J gene TRBJ2-7; 8 nucleotides line up with TRBD1. This CDR3 spans 15 amino acids. Germline trimming cut 2 bases from V and 2 bases from J; bases unmatched to any gene: 5. Per germline, CDR1 MNHEY and CDR2 SVGEGT. CDR3 residues: CASSYPTDRAYEQYF. CDR3 nucleotides: TGTGCCAGCAGTTACCCGACGGACAGGGCCTACGAGCAGTACTTC.

V usage is TRBV6-1 and J usage is TRBJ1-2; D may be TRBD1 (5 bases). There are 15 residues in the CDR3. V dropped 4 bases and J dropped 7 bases, with 19 bases sitting between them. Germline values: CDR1 MNHNS, CDR2 SASEGT. The CDR3 nucleotides are TGTGCCAGCAGTGCGGGACCGATGGGTAGTAGTGGCTACACCTTC. It codes for CASSAGPMGSSGYTF.

Only a few counts were recorded for this clonotype. The genes are TRBV4-1 and TRBJ2-7; D may be TRBD1 or TRBD2 (5 bases each). This CDR3 region has 12 residues. With 4 bases removed from V and 11 bases from J, the gap between germline ends came to 15 bases. Germline V gives CDR1 MGHRA, CDR2 YSYEKL. CDR3 coding DNA: TGCGCCAGCAGCCGCACTCTGGGGGAGAAGTACTTC. Amino acids: CASSRTLGEKYF.

This clonotype was detected only a few times. The chain couples TRBV12-3 or TRBV12-4 to TRBJ1-6, with 8 bases that match TRBD1. Unmatched junction bases numbered 8, after V lost 5 bases and J lost 5 bases. There are 16 residues in the CDR3. The CDR3 reads CASSPIRTGNNSPLHF. DNA of the CDR3: TGTGCCAGCAGTCCAATTAGGACAGGGAATAATTCACCCCTCCACTTT.

On this clonotype itself: Sequence at one end of the junction differs from germline and may be a read error. The chain joins TRBV6-6 to TRBJ2-1, with D unclear. This CDR3 is built from 12 residues. In germline, CDR1 is MNHNY, CDR2 SVGAGI (reference sequence). The CDR3 bases are TGTGCCAGCAGTGCCGCCTACAATGAGCTGTTCTTC. Encoded protein: CASSAAYNELFF.

CDR3 sequence: CASSQDPAGYEQYF. DNA of the CDR3: TGTGCCAGCAGCCAAGATCCAGCGGGGTACGAGCAGTACTTC. The rearrangement uses TRBV3-1 and TRBJ2-7; 7 nucleotides align to TRBD2. V was pared by 0 bases and J by 4 bases, with 3 bases of the junction left unmatched. The germline V gene has CDR1 LGHDT and CDR2 YNNKEL (reference sequence). The CDR3 covers 14 residues.

The rearrangement links TRBV4-1 to TRBJ2-1; 9 bases line up with TRBD2. Germline V lookup: CDR1 MGHRA, CDR2 YSYEKL. Trimming cost V 4 bases and J 8 bases; bases outside gene matches: 6. This CDR3 comprises 14 residues. CDR3: CASSPQGTSYEQFF. CDR3 sequence (DNA): TGCGCCAGCAGCCCTCAGGGGACTAGCTATGAGCAGTTCTTC.

This sequence joins TRBV20-1 and TRBJ2-3, with D unclear. This CDR3 is 17 amino acids long. The germline gives CDR1 DFQATT, CDR2 SNEGSKA (reference sequence). Trimming took off 0 bases at V and 2 bases at J, with 18 bases between the two ends. The CDR3 loop reads CSARDHPLQDLTDTQYF. The CDR3 nucleotides read TGCAGTGCTAGAGATCACCCACTCCAGGATCTCACAGATACGCAGTATTTT.

This chain uses TRBV7-6 with TRBJ2-2; D might be TRBD1 (5 bases). The germline V gene has CDR1 SGHVS and CDR2 FNYEAQ. Trimming cost V 5 bases and J 6 bases, with 10 bases left between them. The CDR3 runs to 13 residues. Here the CDR3 reads CASSPFRAGELFF. CDR3 DNA: TGTGCCAGCAGCCCTTTCAGGGCCGGGGAGCTGTTTTTT. Complete variable domain (other parts from reference TRBV7-6 and TRBJ2-2): GAGVSQSPRYKVTKRGQDVALRCDPISGHVSLYWYRQALGQGPEFLTYFNYEAQQDKSGLPNDRFSAERPEGSISTLTIQRTEQRDSAMYRCASSPFRAGELFFGEGSRLTVL.

The chain couples TRBV5-1 to TRBJ2-7, with TRBD1 matching over 8 bases. V dropped 4 bases and J dropped 0; count of bases not matched to a gene: 9. There are 16 residues in the CDR3. Germline-derived CDR1 and CDR2 are SGHRS and YFSETQ. The CDR3, as DNA: TGCGCCAGCAGCGTTGGACAGGGCTCGAGCTCCTACGAGCAGTACTTC. This encodes CASSVGQGSSSYEQYF.

The chain joins TRBV12-3 or TRBV12-4 to TRBJ2-7, with a possible D match to TRBD1 (6 bases). Trimming cost V 6 bases and J 3 bases, with 12 bases left between them. There are 13 residues in the CDR3. The CDR3 nucleotides read TGTGCCAGCAGCTGGGCCAGGGGCTACGAGCAGTACTTC. Its translation is CASSWARGYEQYF.

CDR3 amino acids: CAISGTTGGTDTQYF. CDR3 in DNA: TGTGCCATCAGTGGGACGACAGGGGGCACAGATACGCAGTATTTT. The chain joins TRBV10-3 to TRBJ2-3; the match to TRBD1 covers 8 bases. Looked up from germline, CDR1 is ENHRY and CDR2 is SYGVKD. The CDR3 extends over 15 amino acids. With 4 bases clipped from V and 1 base from J, the junction kept 4 bases outside the gene matches.

V gene TRBV5-1 combines with J gene TRBJ2-7; D is undetermined. Trimming removed 4 bases from V and 3 bases from J, with 14 bases in between. In germline, CDR1 is SGHRS, CDR2 YFSETQ. This CDR3 spans 14 amino acids. The CDR3 region is CASSPENRGYEQYF. In nucleotides, the CDR3 is TGCGCCAGCAGCCCCGAGAACCGTGGCTACGAGCAGTACTTC.

A few counts support this clonotype. The V call is TRBV5-1, the J call TRBJ1-1; D is unclear. V lost 9 bases to trimming and J lost 3 bases, with 15 bases between them. The germline gives CDR1 SGHRS, CDR2 YFSETQ. The CDR3 extends over 13 amino acids. The CDR3 is CATRRLMDTEAFF. CDR3 nucleotides: TGCGCCACCCGCCGGTTGATGGACACTGAAGCTTTCTTT.

Here the CDR3 DNA reads TGTGCCAGCAGCTTGGCCGTGGGAATCTACGAGCAGTACTTC. The encoded protein is CASSLAVGIYEQYF. The rearrangement joins TRBV5-6 to TRBJ2-7; no firm D call. In germline, CDR1 is SGHDT, CDR2 YYEEEE. The CDR3 has 14 residues. V gave up 0 bases and J gave up 3 bases, with 10 bases separating them.

V is TRBV5-6 and J is TRBJ2-7; 9 positions agree with TRBD1. The CDR3 is 15 residues long. Per germline, CDR1 SGHDT and CDR2 YYEEEE. V lost 4 bases and J lost 5; bases outside the gene matches: 10. The CDR3 region has the DNA TGTGCCAGCAGCGGCGGGACAGGGAATATAAACGAGCAGTACTTC. It yields the protein CASSGGTGNINEQYF.

J is TRBJ2-7 and V is TRBV4-1; D remains unclear. The CDR3 contains 13 residues. Trimming left V 4 bases short and J 4 bases short, with 11 bases between. CDR1 is MGHRA and CDR2 is YSYEKL in the germline V gene. CDR3 in DNA: TGCGCCAGCAGCCTGGCAGCCCAATACGAGCAGTACTTC. It specifies CASSLAAQYEQYF.

This chain uses TRBV10-3 with TRBJ2-1; 7 nucleotides match TRBD1. Germline CDR1 reads ENHRY; CDR2 reads SYGVKD. The CDR3 runs 15 residues. The junction had 4 bases not matched to a gene; V was cut back by 5 bases and J by 0 bases. The CDR3 spells CAISPGGTSYNEQFF. CDR3 in DNA: TGTGCCATCAGTCCAGGGGGAACCTCCTACAATGAGCAGTTCTTC.

V is TRBV5-6 and J is TRBJ2-5; D gene unclear. From germline, CDR1 is SGHDT and CDR2 YYEEEE. Trimming shortened V by 2 bases and J by 1 base, and 6 bases separated the two germline ends. The CDR3 consists of 13 residues. CDR3 nucleotides: TGTGCCAGCAGCTTTAGCTCCCAAGAGACCCAGTACTTC. It specifies CASSFSSQETQYF.

The chain employs TRBV5-1 and TRBJ2-7, with D perhaps TRBD1 or TRBD2 (6 bases each). V lost 4 bases and J lost 4, with 15 bases in between. There are 14 residues in the CDR3. Germline CDR1 is SGHRS and CDR2 is YFSETQ. The CDR3 region has the DNA TGCGCCAGCAGCGCGGATTGGGGGGCTTACGAGCAGTACTTC. Translating gives CASSADWGAYEQYF.

This clonotype was seen only a few times. V is TRBV12-3 or TRBV12-4 and J is TRBJ2-7; D gene uncertain. This CDR3 spans 14 amino acids. The V end was cut by 5 bases, the J end by 3 bases, with 14 bases between. The CDR3 here is CASSPNHLNYEQYF. DNA for the CDR3: TGTGCCAGCAGTCCTAATCACCTGAACTACGAGCAGTACTTC.

This clonotype was observed a few times. The rearrangement joins TRBV4-1 to TRBJ2-2; TRBD2 matches 7 bases. Germline V gene data show CDR1 as MGHRA and CDR2 as YSYEKL. Trimming removed 5 bases from V and 0 bases from J; junction bases left unmatched: 6. This CDR3 spans 16 amino acids. The CDR3, as DNA: TGCGCCAGCAGCGGGATCCGGGGGGCGAACACCGGGGAGCTGTTTTTT. Translating gives CASSGIRGANTGELFF.

A few counts support this clonotype. The chain recombines TRBV5-1 with TRBJ2-5, with 8 bases lining up with TRBD2. The CDR3 runs to 14 residues. The V segment lost 7 bases and the J segment 1 base; nucleotides outside the gene matches: 6. The germline CDR1 and CDR2 sequences are SGHRS and YFSETQ. The CDR3 nucleotides read TGCGCCAGCTCTCAGCGGGGGCCCCAAGAGACCCAGTACTTC. Its protein product is CASSQRGPQETQYF.

The chain employs TRBV6-5 and TRBJ2-7; D not certain. Deletions cut 4 bases from V and 0 bases from J, with 16 bases between. This CDR3 contains 16 residues. CDR1 MNHEY and CDR2 SVGAGI come from the germline V gene. CDR3 bases: TGTGCCAGCAGTTCCTACACCGGGCCTAACTCCTACGAGCAGTACTTC. The encoded protein is CASSSYTGPNSYEQYF.

As DNA, the CDR3 is TGTGCCATCAGTGAGTTAAAGCGCCTACAAGAGACCCAGTACTTC. Its translation: CAISELKRLQETQYF. The J gene is TRBJ2-5, the V gene TRBV10-3; D ambiguous. Trimming took off 1 base at V and 2 bases at J, with 11 bases between the two ends. Germline CDR1 ENHRY, CDR2 SYGVKD. The CDR3 sequence is 15 residues long.

This clonotype came up a few times. The chain uses TRBV7-3 and TRBJ2-1, with 7 positions matching TRBD2. The V segment lost 5 bases and the J segment 0 bases; nucleotides outside the gene matches: 7. The length of the CDR3 is 16 residues. Germline values: CDR1 SGHTA, CDR2 FQGTGA. This CDR3 is CASSLSGHSSYNEQFF. The DNA for the CDR3 is TGTGCCAGCAGCCTTAGCGGGCATAGCTCCTACAATGAGCAGTTCTTC.

V is TRBV7-9 and J is TRBJ2-7; TRBD1 aligns across 7 bases. Germline-derived CDR1 and CDR2 are SEHNR and FQNEAQ (reference sequence). This CDR3 comprises 13 residues. Unmatched junction bases numbered 5, after V lost 6 bases and J lost 3 bases. The CDR3 DNA sequence: TGTGCCAGCAGACGACAGGGAAGCTACGAGCAGTACTTC. Translation: CASRRQGSYEQYF.